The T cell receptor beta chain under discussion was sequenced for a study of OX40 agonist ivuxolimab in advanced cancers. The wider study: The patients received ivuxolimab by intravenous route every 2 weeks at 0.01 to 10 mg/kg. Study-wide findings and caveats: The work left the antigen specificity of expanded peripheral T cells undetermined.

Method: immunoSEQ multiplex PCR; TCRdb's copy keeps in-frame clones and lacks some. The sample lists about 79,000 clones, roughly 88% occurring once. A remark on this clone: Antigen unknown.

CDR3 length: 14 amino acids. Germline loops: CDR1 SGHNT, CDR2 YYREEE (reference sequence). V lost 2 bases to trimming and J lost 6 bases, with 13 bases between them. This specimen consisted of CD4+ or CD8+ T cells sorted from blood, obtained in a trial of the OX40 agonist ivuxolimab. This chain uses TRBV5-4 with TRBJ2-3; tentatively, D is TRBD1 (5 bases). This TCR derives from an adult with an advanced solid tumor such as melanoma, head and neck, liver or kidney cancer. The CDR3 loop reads CASSLPRVSDTQYF. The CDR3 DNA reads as TGTGCCAGCAGCTTACCCAGGGTCTCGGATACGCAGTATTTT.